The next 27 T cell receptor beta chains were all read from a single sample in a study of response to subunit inactivated influenza vaccine. TCRdb recomputed calls from the RT-PCR reads with MiXCR, one row per CDR3 protein. The profile shows approximately 500,000 distinct CDR3 sequences, roughly 15% of them singletons. Sequencing used PBMCs from blood, obtained less than 13 days after vaccination. Receptors originate from a man aged 45-65 years who received an inactivated influenza vaccine.

This clonotype was counted many times. The V call is TRBV5-1, the J call TRBJ2-1; the D gene is possibly TRBD2 (5 bases). V dropped 0 bases and J dropped 0 bases, with 7 bases sitting between them. CDR1 and CDR2 (germline): SGHRS, YFSETQ. CDR3 length: 15 residues. As DNA, the CDR3 is TGCGCCAGCAGCTTGGAAGCGGCCTCCTACAATGAGCAGTTCTTC. Translated: CASSLEAASYNEQFF.

In this sample, this clonotype turned up a few times. This chain connects TRBV9 to TRBJ2-2; D ambiguous. The germline CDR1 and CDR2 sequences are SGDLS and YYNGEE. The V gene lost 0 bases and the J gene lost 6 bases, with 12 bases spanning the gap. The CDR3 covers 15 residues. CDR3 region: CASSVVAFRPGELFF. The DNA of the CDR3 is TGTGCCAGCAGCGTAGTAGCTTTCCGCCCCGGGGAGCTGTTTTTT. The whole variable domain, remainder taken from reference TRBV9 and TRBJ2-2, is DSGVTQTPKHLITATGQRVTLRCSPRSGDLSVYWYQQSLDQGLQFLIQYYNGEERAKGNILERFSAQQFPDLHSELNLSSLELGDSALYFCASSVVAFRPGELFFGEGSRLTVL.

This clonotype was seen many times. The chain employs TRBV28 and TRBJ2-2, with 7 bases that match TRBD2. Losses at the gene ends were 1 base for V and 3 bases for J; bases not matched to a gene: 5. This CDR3 spans 16 amino acids. Germline V gives CDR1 MDHEN, CDR2 SYDVKM. CDR3 DNA: TGTGCCAGCAGTTTATTTGGCGGGAGTGACACCGGGGAGCTGTTTTTT. Translation: CASSLFGGSDTGELFF.

This clonotype was detected only a few times. The chain carries TRBV15 and TRBJ2-3, with D perhaps assigned TRBD1 or TRBD2 (5 bases each). The CDR3 consists of 14 residues. CDR1 and CDR2 from the germline V gene are LNHNV and YYDKDF (reference sequence). With 5 bases removed from V and 1 base from J, the gap between germline ends came to 10 bases. The CDR3 DNA is TGTGCCACCAGCCGGGACCGAGGCACAGATACGCAGTATTTT. The encoded protein is CATSRDRGTDTQYF.

This clonotype was recorded a few times. The rearrangement links TRBV4-3 to TRBJ2-1; 7 nucleotides match TRBD2. The CDR3 loop spans 15 amino acids. The V and J ends lost 3 bases and 8 bases, in that order; junction bases with no gene match: 10. Germline CDR1 and CDR2: LGHNA and YSLEER. The CDR3 region is CASSHRGRVADEQFF. The CDR3 coding sequence is TGCGCCAGCAGCCATCGCGGGAGAGTTGCCGATGAGCAGTTCTTC.

The chain has TRBV7-2 and TRBJ2-2, with D perhaps TRBD2 (6 bases). This CDR3 is 14 amino acids long. CDR1 and CDR2 (germline): SGHTA, FQGNSA. With 1 base removed from V and 5 bases from J, the gap between germline ends came to 8 bases. Here the CDR3 DNA reads TGTGCCAGCAGCTTAGAGCTAGCGACCGGGGAGCTGTTTTTT. Its translation: CASSLELATGELFF.

The rearrangement links TRBV6-2 or TRBV6-3 to TRBJ1-2; 7 positions agree with TRBD1. The trim removed 3 bases at V and 2 bases at J, leaving 3 bases unmatched. The germline gives CDR1 MNHEY, CDR2 SVGEGT. This CDR3 is built from 14 residues. CDR3 in amino acids: CASSYWGQNYGYTF. The DNA for the CDR3 is TGTGCCAGCAGTTATTGGGGACAGAACTATGGCTACACCTTC.

This clonotype was seen more than once but under ten times. V is TRBV27 and J is TRBJ2-1; 9 nucleotides match TRBD2. This CDR3 is 17 amino acids long. Germline V gene lookup returns CDR1 MNHEY and CDR2 SMNVEV (reference sequence). The trim removed 2 bases at V and 7 bases at J, leaving 12 bases unmatched. The CDR3 nucleotides read TGTGCCAGCAGTTTACTTGTGGGAGCGGGGGGAGGTAATGAGCAGTTCTTC. This encodes CASSLLVGAGGGNEQFF.

V usage is TRBV2 and J usage is TRBJ2-5; 9 bases agree with TRBD2. The V gene end was trimmed by 6 bases and the J gene end by 4 bases; junction bases not matched to a gene: 9. There are 15 residues in the CDR3. Per germline, CDR1 SNHLY and CDR2 FYNNEI. DNA of the CDR3: TGTGCCAGCAGCCGACTAGCGGCCAAGGGAGAGACCCAGTACTTC. Translated, it gives CASSRLAAKGETQYF.

In its sample, this clonotype was seen many times. V and J are TRBV12-3 or TRBV12-4 and TRBJ2-1; 13 bases agree with TRBD2. J gave up 9 bases and V 3 bases, and 8 bases lay outside the gene matches. This CDR3 has 16 residues. CDR3 in amino acids: CASSLGLAGSLGEQFF. CDR3 nucleotide sequence: TGTGCCAGCAGTTTGGGACTAGCGGGAAGTCTTGGTGAGCAGTTCTTC.

This chain links TRBV9 with TRBJ2-5; 9 nucleotides agree with TRBD2. Trimming cost V 2 bases and J 4 bases; bases outside gene matches: 9. The CDR3 consists of 16 residues. CDR1 and CDR2 (germline): SGDLS, YYNGEE. The CDR3 here is CASSVAAGGPRETQYF. CDR3 nucleotides: TGTGCCAGCAGCGTTGCAGCGGGAGGTCCCCGAGAGACCCAGTACTTC.

This clonotype was seen only a few times. The chain is built from TRBV27 and TRBJ2-1, with 13 nucleotides matching TRBD2. There are 15 residues in the CDR3. Trimming cost V 5 bases and J 10 bases; bases outside gene matches: 8. Germline V gives CDR1 MNHEY, CDR2 SMNVEV (reference sequence). CDR3 DNA: TGTGCCAGCAGTCTACCGGGACTAGCGGGGCTGGAGCAGTTCTTC. Protein sequence: CASSLPGLAGLEQFF.

This clonotype came up a few times. The chain uses TRBV7-2 and TRBJ2-1; D not certain. V was clipped by 7 bases and J by 2 bases, with 21 bases between them. Per the germline V gene, CDR1 is SGHTA and CDR2 is FQGNSA. CDR3 length equals 17 residues. CDR3 coding DNA: TGTGCCAGCATTGGGTGGGGTGGAGTCCAAACCTACAATGAGCAGTTCTTC. It codes for CASIGWGGVQTYNEQFF. The full variable domain, its missing parts supplied by reference TRBV7-2 and TRBJ2-1, is GAGVSQSPSNKVTEKGKDVELRCDPISGHTALYWYRQSLGQGLEFLIYFQGNSAPDKSGLPSDRFSAERTGGSVSTLTIQRTQQEDSAVYLCASIGWGGVQTYNEQFFGPGTRLTVL.

The J gene is TRBJ2-7, the V gene TRBV5-6, with 10 bases aligning to TRBD2. The CDR3 loop spans 16 amino acids. Trimming at V came to 0 bases and at J to 4 bases, leaving 7 bases not matched to a gene. Per germline, CDR1 SGHDT and CDR2 YYEEEE. CDR3 region: CASSLGSGLAAYEQYF. The CDR3 DNA sequence: TGTGCCAGCAGCTTGGGGAGTGGACTAGCGGCGTACGAGCAGTACTTC. Together with reference TRBV5-6 and TRBJ2-7, the CDR3 gives the full variable domain: DAGVTQSPTHLIKTRGQQVTLRCSPKSGHDTVSWYQQALGQGPQFIFQYYEEEERQRGNFPDRFSGHQFPNYSSELNVNALLLGDSALYLCASSLGSGLAAYEQYFGPGTRLTVT.

This clonotype was detected only a few times. Germline is not matched at one junction end, which may reflect a read error. The gene calls are TRBV29-1 and TRBJ1-1, with D hard to call. This CDR3 contains 12 residues. In germline, CDR1 is SQVTM, CDR2 ANQGSEA. CDR3 sequence (DNA): TGCAGCGTTGGGACGGTGAACACTGAAGTTTTCTTT. Encoded protein: CSVGTVNTEVFF.

The V and J genes are TRBV12-3 or TRBV12-4 and TRBJ1-3; a possible D gene is TRBD1 (5 bases). Trimming took off 7 bases at V and 0 bases at J, with 7 bases between the two ends. The CDR3 sequence is 13 residues long. CDR3 DNA: TGTGCCAGCACCACAGGCTCTGGAAACACCATATATTTT. This codes for CASTTGSGNTIYF.

V is TRBV6-5 and J is TRBJ2-5; no clear D. The length of the CDR3 is 13 residues. Germline CDR1 MNHEY, CDR2 SVGAGI. V lost 2 bases and J lost 5, with 9 bases in between. The CDR3 reads CASSYAPAETQYF. The CDR3 coding sequence is TGTGCCAGCAGTTACGCCCCGGCGGAGACCCAGTACTTC.

V gene TRBV4-3 combines with J gene TRBJ1-4, with D perhaps matching TRBD1 (6 bases). The CDR3 is 17 amino acids. The germline V gene encodes CDR1 LGHNA and CDR2 YSLEER. The V gene lost 1 base and the J gene lost 5 bases, with 17 bases spanning the gap. The CDR3 region has the DNA TGCGCCAGCAGCCAAGCGGGACAATTCGCCTTGAATGAAAAACTGTTTTTT. It is translated as CASSQAGQFALNEKLFF.

The chain recombines TRBV7-2 with TRBJ2-1, with D possibly TRBD2 on 6 matching bases. This CDR3 is 11 amino acids long. CDR1 SGHTA and CDR2 FQGNSA come from the germline V gene. V was shortened by 4 bases and J by 10 bases, with 8 bases between the two germline ends. The CDR3, as DNA: TGTGCCAGCAGCTCCGGACTAGAGCAGTTCTTC. Translating it yields CASSSGLEQFF.

This clonotype was recorded a few times. The chain combines TRBV4-3 with TRBJ2-7, with D unresolved. The length of the CDR3 is 13 residues. Germline lookup yields CDR1 LGHNA and CDR2 YSLEER. V shed 0 bases and J shed 6 bases, with 9 bases lying between them. CDR3 coding DNA: TGCGCCAGCAGCCAAGATCGGCGGACCGAGCAGTACTTC. This sequence encodes CASSQDRRTEQYF.

In this sample, this clonotype turned up a few times. The rearrangement joins TRBV4-3 to TRBJ1-6; D is ambiguous. The V and J ends lost 0 bases and 3 bases respectively, with 9 bases between them. The CDR3 length is 16 residues. CDR1 and CDR2 from the germline V gene are LGHNA and YSLEER. DNA for the CDR3: TGCGCCAGCAGCCAAGATTATGGAAGCTATAATTCACCCCTCCACTTT. Protein product: CASSQDYGSYNSPLHF.

This clonotype was seen only a few times. The V gene is TRBV7-2, the J gene TRBJ2-7; 8 bases are shared with TRBD1. Germline V gene sequence: CDR1 SGHTA, CDR2 FQGNSA. The CDR3 is made up of 15 amino acids. V dropped 7 bases and J dropped 1; count of bases not matched to a gene: 9. The CDR3: CASTFDRGGSYEQYF. The CDR3 DNA sequence: TGTGCCAGCACCTTCGACAGGGGCGGGTCCTACGAGCAGTACTTC.

This clonotype was counted between two and nine times. The rearrangement joins TRBV9 to TRBJ1-2; no clear D. CDR1 and CDR2 (germline): SGDLS, YYNGEE. This CDR3 is 12 amino acids long. V lost 0 bases, J lost 6 bases, and 6 bases lay in between. The CDR3, as DNA: TGTGCCAGCAGCGTAGATAGGGATGGCTACACCTTC. This sequence encodes CASSVDRDGYTF.

The chain joins TRBV7-2 to TRBJ2-1; no clear D gene. Between the trimmed V and J ends, which lost 1 base and 2 bases, there was a span of 9 bases. CDR1 is SGHTA and CDR2 is FQGNSA in the germline V gene. The CDR3 consists of 15 residues. CDR3 residues: CASSLEHIAYNEQFF. CDR3 nucleotides: TGTGCCAGCAGCTTAGAGCACATAGCCTACAATGAGCAGTTCTTC.

Only a few counts were recorded for this clonotype. The chain uses TRBV5-1 and TRBJ2-1, with TRBD2 matching 10 bases. This CDR3 region has 15 residues. V shed 1 base, J shed 10 bases, and the junction held 8 bases outside the gene matches. CDR1 SGHRS and CDR2 YFSETQ come from the germline V gene. The CDR3, as DNA: TGCGCCAGCAGCTTGTCCCTAGCGGGAGCGGAGGAGCAGTTCTTC. Its translation is CASSLSLAGAEEQFF.

V usage is TRBV5-5 and J usage is TRBJ2-7; D gene unclear. Trimming stripped 4 bases from V and 2 bases from J, with 19 bases between. Germline CDR1 reads SGHKS; CDR2 reads YYEKEE (reference sequence). The CDR3 consists of 16 residues. The CDR3 is CASSPSGIDPAYEQYF. CDR3 coding DNA: TGTGCCAGCAGCCCCTCAGGAATTGACCCAGCCTACGAGCAGTACTTC.

The V call is TRBV4-1, the J call TRBJ2-3; the match to TRBD2 covers 7 bases. The V and J ends lost 2 bases and 0 bases, in that order; junction bases with no gene match: 2. The CDR3 extends over 15 amino acids. Germline loops: CDR1 MGHRA, CDR2 YSYEKL. The DNA of the CDR3 is TGCGCCAGCAGCCAATGGGGGGGAAGCACAGATACGCAGTATTTT. Protein sequence: CASSQWGGSTDTQYF.